A single sample gave rise to the 17 T cell receptor beta chains below, sequenced in a study of shared clonotypes between healthy human individuals. Only in-frame clones appear in the TCRdb table, and some are missing; sequencing was by immunoSEQ multiplex PCR. The sample contains about 2.3 million clones, over 85% of which appear only once. Material for sequencing was naive CD4+ T cells from PBMCs. Regarding subset: CD45RA+ positively selected. Receptor source: a man between 18 and 35 years old in good health. Some clones in this sample may be carry-over from other donors' samples.

This sequence joins TRBV28 and TRBJ2-3; D is tentatively TRBD1 or TRBD2 (5 bases each). CDR1 is MDHEN and CDR2 is SYDVKM in the germline V gene. The CDR3 contains 15 residues. Trimming left V 6 bases short and J 2 bases short, with 15 bases between. The CDR3 DNA is TGTGCCAGCAGAGGGGCGGGCTTAGCCACAGATACGCAGTATTTT. This sequence encodes CASRGAGLATDTQYF.

This chain's CDR3 is CASTSRRSSYEQYF. For the CDR3, the DNA is TGTGCCAGCACCTCCCGGAGAAGCTCCTACGAGCAGTACTTC. V and J are TRBV28 and TRBJ2-7; D remains unclear. The CDR3 has 14 amino acids. V was pared by 7 bases and J by 0 bases, with 13 bases between. Germline lookup yields CDR1 MDHEN and CDR2 SYDVKM.

The CDR3 spells CASSPIGDTQYF. Here the CDR3 DNA reads TGCGCCAGCAGCCCGATCGGAGATACGCAGTATTTT. The genes are TRBV5-1 and TRBJ2-3; D unresolved. CDR1 is SGHRS and CDR2 is YFSETQ in the germline V gene. The CDR3 sequence is 12 residues long. V lost 4 bases to trimming and J lost 5 bases, with 8 bases between them.

The chain combines TRBV28 with TRBJ1-5; D may be TRBD1 (6 bases). V was shortened by 7 bases and J by 0 bases, with 16 bases between the two germline ends. There are 16 residues in the CDR3. From germline, CDR1 is MDHEN and CDR2 SYDVKM. CDR3 nucleotide sequence: TGTGCCAGCATATGGGGGCTGAGGTATAGCAATCAGCCCCAGCATTTT. Translating gives CASIWGLRYSNQPQHF.

J is TRBJ1-2 and V is TRBV19, with D hard to call. This CDR3 is built from 13 residues. CDR1 and CDR2 from the germline V gene are LNHDA and SQIVND (reference sequence). Trimming shortened V by 2 bases and J by 4 bases, and 8 bases separated the two germline ends. The CDR3 coding sequence is TGTGCCAGTAGTATAAGGTTCGGCTATGGCTACACCTTC. As protein: CASSIRFGYGYTF.

This clone occurred once. This rearrangement joins TRBV25-1 to TRBJ1-3, with D possibly matching TRBD1 (6 bases). CDR3 length: 13 residues. V was cut by 5 bases and J by 11 bases, with 16 bases left in between. CDR1 is MGHDK, CDR2 SYGVNS, per germline. Here the CDR3 reads CASSYGVWGPIYF. CDR3 nucleotides: TGTGCCAGCAGTTACGGGGTTTGGGGGCCCATATATTTT. The full variable domain, in which reference TRBV25-1 and TRBJ1-3 provide the parts outside the CDR3, is EADIYQTPRYLVIGTGKKITLECSQTMGHDKMYWYQQDPGMELHLIHYSYGVNSTEKGDLSSESTVSRIRTEHFPLTLESARPSHTSQYLCASSYGVWGPIYFGEGSWLTVV.

The J gene is TRBJ1-1, the V gene TRBV28, with D hard to call. Germline CDR1 MDHEN, CDR2 SYDVKM. Trimming took 10 bases from V and 7 from J, leaving 19 bases between them. This CDR3 has 13 residues. CDR3 DNA sequence: TGTGCCACACATCTGGGCAGAGATCTTGAAGCTTTCTTT. Translated, it gives CATHLGRDLEAFF.

The chain couples TRBV27 to TRBJ1-3; D not resolved. Germline V gene sequence: CDR1 MNHEY, CDR2 SMNVEV (reference sequence). Trimming cost V 5 bases and J 2 bases, with 10 bases left between them. This CDR3 comprises 14 residues. The CDR3 reads CASSPGGPGNTIYF. In DNA, the CDR3 is TGTGCCAGCAGTCCCGGTGGCCCTGGAAACACCATATATTTT.

The CDR3 loop is CASSTSGRRDSYEQYF. The CDR3 bases are TGTGCCAGCAGTACCAGCGGGAGGCGTGATTCCTACGAGCAGTACTTC. The chain has TRBV6-4 and TRBJ2-7; 9 bases map to TRBD2. V shed 5 bases and J 1 base; nucleotides not matched to a gene: 9. Germline CDR1 reads MRHNA; CDR2 reads SNTAGT. The CDR3 totals 16 residues.

V is TRBV7-2 and J is TRBJ2-3; 10 bases fit TRBD2. V lost 6 bases, J lost 4 bases, and 4 bases stayed unmatched. The CDR3 extends over 14 amino acids. In germline, CDR1 is SGHTA, CDR2 FQGNSA. The CDR3 loop is CASSSGRIADTQYF. DNA for the CDR3: TGTGCCAGCAGTAGCGGGAGGATTGCAGATACGCAGTATTTT.

This clone was found once. Other DNA sequences within the sample encode an identical CDR3. The chain links TRBV5-1 to TRBJ2-1; TRBD2 might be the D (5 bases). The CDR3 is 15 residues long. The V end was cut by 0 bases, the J end by 0 bases, with 7 bases between. In germline, CDR1 is SGHRS, CDR2 YFSETQ. CDR3 nucleotide sequence: TGCGCCAGCAGCTTGGAAGCGGTCTCCTACAATGAGCAGTTCTTC. The encoded protein is CASSLEAVSYNEQFF. The whole variable domain, remainder taken from reference TRBV5-1 and TRBJ2-1, is KAGVTQTPRYLIKTRGQQVTLSCSPISGHRSVSWYQQTPGQGLQFLFEYFSETQRNKGNFPGRFSGRQFSNSRSEMNVSTLELGDSALYLCASSLEAVSYNEQFFGPGTRLTVL.

The V gene is TRBV6-5, the J gene TRBJ1-2, with a tentative D call TRBD1 (5 bases). CDR1 is MNHEY, CDR2 SVGAGI, per germline. Trimming left V 0 bases short and J 4 bases short, with 12 bases between. The CDR3 runs 15 residues. The CDR3 nucleotides are TGTGCCAGCAGTTACTCTCGGGGGGTGGCCTATGGCTACACCTTC. Residues: CASSYSRGVAYGYTF.

The chain is built from TRBV18 and TRBJ2-1; D uncertain. The V gene lost 3 bases and the J gene lost 9 bases, with 18 bases spanning the gap. This CDR3 comprises 15 residues. Germline values: CDR1 KGHSH, CDR2 LQKENI. The DNA of the CDR3 is TGTGCCAGCTCACCCAGCTTCCTCGTGACTGTTGAGCAGTTCTTC. Translating gives CASSPSFLVTVEQFF.

V and J are TRBV30 and TRBJ2-7; 8 bases match TRBD1. Germline CDR1 is GTSNPN and CDR2 is SVGIG (reference sequence). The CDR3 has 14 amino acids. V lost 2 bases and J lost 4; bases outside the gene matches: 7. Here the CDR3 reads CAWSSQGARYEQYF. Here the CDR3 DNA reads TGTGCCTGGAGTTCCCAGGGGGCGCGGTACGAGCAGTACTTC.

This chain connects TRBV4-1 to TRBJ2-7, with a possible D match to TRBD2 (6 bases). Germline CDR1 and CDR2: MGHRA and YSYEKL. V was trimmed by 0 bases and J by 2 bases, leaving 17 bases between them. The CDR3 consists of 17 residues. DNA of the CDR3: TGCGCCAGCAGCCAAGATTGGGGGGTCAGGAGAACCTACGAGCAGTACTTC. As protein: CASSQDWGVRRTYEQYF.

This clone was seen only once. This chain connects TRBV5-1 to TRBJ2-1; D could derive from TRBD1 or TRBD2 (6 bases each). CDR1 SGHRS and CDR2 YFSETQ come from the germline V gene. The V end was cut by 1 base, the J end by 9 bases, with 17 bases between. The CDR3 runs to 15 residues. CDR3 sequence (DNA): TGCGCCAGCAGCTTGTTAACTGTCGGGGGCGGTGAGCAGTTCTTC. As protein: CASSLLTVGGGEQFF. The variable domain in full, completed from reference TRBV5-1 and TRBJ2-1, reads KAGVTQTPRYLIKTRGQQVTLSCSPISGHRSVSWYQQTPGQGLQFLFEYFSETQRNKGNFPGRFSGRQFSNSRSEMNVSTLELGDSALYLCASSLLTVGGGEQFFGPGTRLTVL.

This chain connects TRBV5-1 to TRBJ1-4; D is unclear. There are 13 residues in the CDR3. The germline gives CDR1 SGHRS, CDR2 YFSETQ. V was trimmed by 5 bases and J by 7 bases, leaving 12 bases between them. The CDR3 region is CASSGQDGEKLFF. The CDR3 region has the DNA TGCGCCAGCAGTGGTCAGGATGGTGAAAAACTGTTTTTT.